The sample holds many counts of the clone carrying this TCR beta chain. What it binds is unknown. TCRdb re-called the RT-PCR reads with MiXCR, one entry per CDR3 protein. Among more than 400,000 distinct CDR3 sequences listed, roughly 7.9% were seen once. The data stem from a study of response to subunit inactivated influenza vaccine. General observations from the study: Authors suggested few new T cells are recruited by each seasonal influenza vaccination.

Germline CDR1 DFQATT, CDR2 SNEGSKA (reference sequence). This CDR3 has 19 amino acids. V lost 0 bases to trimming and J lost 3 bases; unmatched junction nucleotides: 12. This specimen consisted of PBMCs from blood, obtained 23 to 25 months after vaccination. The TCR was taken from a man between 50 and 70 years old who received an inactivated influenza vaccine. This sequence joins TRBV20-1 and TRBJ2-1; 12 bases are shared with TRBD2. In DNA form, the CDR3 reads TGCAGTGCTAGAGATCGTAAGACGACTAGCGGGAGAGGCTACAATGAGCAGTTCTTC. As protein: CSARDRKTTSGRGYNEQFF.